The 32 T cell receptor beta chains presented below share a single source sample, sequenced in a study of T cells in Graves' hyperthyroidism and ophthalmopathy. Researchers amplified the TCR beta CDR3 regions from RNA transcripts. HTBI primers were used for first-round RT-PCR of the TCR CDR3. TCRdb re-derived calls from the multiplex PCR reads in MiXCR, one entry per CDR3 protein. The profile shows around 340,000 distinct CDR3 sequences, 15% to 20% of them singletons. The specimen was blood. The receptors were gathered from a woman between 50 and 59 years old with Graves' hyperthyroidism.

V gene TRBV7-3 combines with J gene TRBJ2-1, with 10 nucleotides matching TRBD1. Germline CDR1 and CDR2: SGHTA and FQGTGA. V was clipped by 0 bases and J by 2 bases; unmatched bases: 4. The CDR3 consists of 17 residues. The CDR3 DNA is TGTGCCAGCAGCTTAACGGGACAGGGGAGCCCCTACAATGAGCAGTTCTTC. Its translation is CASSLTGQGSPYNEQFF.

Ten or more counts support this clonotype. The V call is TRBV11-2, the J call TRBJ2-5, with 8 bases lining up with TRBD2. This CDR3 is 16 amino acids long. V shed 1 base and J 4 bases; nucleotides not matched to a gene: 8. In germline, CDR1 is SGHAT, CDR2 FQNNGV. For the CDR3, the DNA is TGTGCCAGCAGCTTAGCGTTCCTAGCGGGTGGAGAGACCCAGTACTTC. Protein: CASSLAFLAGGETQYF.

This clonotype has at least ten counts. The chain's CDR3 is CAWSRDRGNTGELFF. The CDR3 nucleotides read TGTGCCTGGAGCCGGGACAGGGGGAACACCGGGGAGCTGTTTTTT. The chain has TRBV30 and TRBJ2-2, with 10 bases fitting TRBD1. This CDR3 is built from 15 residues. J gave up 1 base and V 3 bases, and 2 bases lay outside the gene matches. In germline, CDR1 is GTSNPN, CDR2 SVGIG (reference sequence).

The chain uses TRBV5-1 and TRBJ2-6; no reliable D call. The CDR3 sequence is 15 residues long. Germline-derived CDR1 and CDR2 are SGHRS and YFSETQ. Between the trimmed V and J ends, which lost 0 bases and 1 base, there was a span of 5 bases. For the CDR3, the DNA is TGCGCCAGCAGCTTGGTAGTATCTGGGGCCAACGTCCTGACTTTC. Translation: CASSLVVSGANVLTF.

This clonotype was observed a few times. In nucleotides, the CDR3 is TGTGCCAGCAGCCCCATCCCCTCCGGTGCTGGGGCCAACGTCCTGACTTTC. It specifies CASSPIPSGAGANVLTF. The chain is built from TRBV7-9 and TRBJ2-6; D call uncertain. V was clipped by 5 bases and J by 2 bases, with 16 bases between them. Per germline, CDR1 SEHNR and CDR2 FQNEAQ (reference sequence). This CDR3 spans 17 amino acids. Full variable domain (remainder filled in from reference TRBV7-9 and TRBJ2-6): DTGVSQNPRHKITKRGQNVTFRCDPISEHNRLYWYRQTLGQGPEFLTYFQNEAQLEKSRLLSDRFSAERPKGSFSTLEIQRTEQGDSAMYLCASSPIPSGAGANVLTFGAGSRLTVL.

Ten or more counts support this clonotype. V usage is TRBV11-2 and J usage is TRBJ1-1; TRBD1 is a possible D gene (5 bases). V was shortened by 5 bases and J by 4 bases, with 11 bases between the two germline ends. CDR1 and CDR2 (germline): SGHAT, FQNNGV. The CDR3 has 13 amino acids. This CDR3 is CASSQGVITEAFF. The CDR3 DNA reads TGTGCCAGCAGCCAAGGGGTAATCACTGAAGCTTTCTTT. The whole variable domain, filled in from reference TRBV11-2 and TRBJ1-1, reads EAGVAQSPRYKIIEKRQSVAFWCNPISGHATLYWYQQILGQGPKLLIQFQNNGVVDDSQLPKDRFSAERLKGVDSTLKIQPAKLEDSAVYLCASSQGVITEAFFGQGTRLTVV.

This clonotype was counted only a few times. This rearrangement joins TRBV20-1 to TRBJ2-1, with D perhaps TRBD1 (6 bases). Germline V gene lookup returns CDR1 DFQATT and CDR2 SNEGSKA (reference sequence). The CDR3 is made up of 13 amino acids. V was clipped by 3 bases and J by 6 bases, with 12 bases between them. The CDR3 spells CSARKQGGNEQFF. The CDR3 bases are TGCAGTGCTAGGAAACAGGGTGGCAATGAGCAGTTCTTC.

This clonotype was seen ten or more times. This chain joins TRBV20-1 and TRBJ2-3, with TRBD1 matching 10 bases. V was pared by 5 bases and J by 5 bases, with 7 bases of the junction left unmatched. In germline, CDR1 is DFQATT, CDR2 SNEGSKA (reference sequence). The CDR3 is 14 amino acids. CDR3 in DNA: TGCAGTGCTCCCGGGACAGGGGTCATAGATACGCAGTATTTT. As protein: CSAPGTGVIDTQYF.

The table lists this clonotype with a few counts. The gene calls are TRBV12-3 or TRBV12-4 and TRBJ1-3; 7 bases line up with TRBD1. The CDR3 is 16 residues long. After removal of 6 bases from V and 0 bases from J, the junction contained 8 bases not matched to a gene. CDR3 nucleotide sequence: TGTGCCAGCAGCTTGACAGGGACCTTCTCTGGAAACACCATATATTTT. This sequence encodes CASSLTGTFSGNTIYF.

This clonotype was seen many times. The chain links TRBV6-1 to TRBJ1-1; TRBD1 agrees at 7 bases. This CDR3 contains 15 residues. V lost 0 bases and J lost 8; bases outside the gene matches: 9. Germline CDR1 MNHNS, CDR2 SASEGT. CDR3 DNA sequence: TGTGCCAGCAGTGAAGCCGCGACAGGGAACGCAGAAGCTTTCTTT. The encoded protein is CASSEAATGNAEAFF.

This clonotype has a count of ten or more. The gene calls are TRBV12-3 or TRBV12-4 and TRBJ2-5; D perhaps matches TRBD2 (5 bases). Trimming removed 6 bases at V and 4 bases at J, with 21 bases between. The CDR3 consists of 16 residues. DNA for the CDR3: TGTGCCAGCAGCCCCTTCGGCCGGGGTCGAGGAGAGACCCAGTACTTC. Its translation: CASSPFGRGRGETQYF.

This clonotype was counted many times. This chain joins TRBV6-1 and TRBJ1-2, with D unclear. The CDR3 is made up of 13 amino acids. CDR1 is MNHNS and CDR2 is SASEGT in the germline V gene. The V end was cut by 2 bases, the J end by 2 bases, with 6 bases between. The CDR3 nucleotides are TGTGCCAGCAGTGAAATGGGGAACTATGGCTACACCTTC. Its protein is CASSEMGNYGYTF.

This clonotype was counted only a few times. The V and J genes are TRBV6-1 and TRBJ1-6; 11 nucleotides line up with TRBD1. Germline CDR1 reads MNHNS; CDR2 reads SASEGT. The V segment lost 6 bases and the J segment 7 bases; nucleotides outside the gene matches: 8. This CDR3 spans 16 amino acids. CDR3 in DNA: TGTGCCAGCAGGGAATCCTGGACAGGGGGCAATTCACCCCTCCACTTT. The encoded protein is CASRESWTGGNSPLHF.

This clonotype was observed many times. The chain recombines TRBV12-3 or TRBV12-4 with TRBJ2-2; D gene unclear. The CDR3 length is 12 residues. Deletions cut 7 bases from V and 7 bases from J, with 10 bases between. CDR3 nucleotides: TGTGCCAGCACCCCAAGGAGCGGGGAGCTGTTTTTT. This sequence encodes CASTPRSGELFF.

J is TRBJ1-2 and V is TRBV20-1; D is perhaps TRBD1 (6 bases). The V end was cut by 6 bases, the J end by 9 bases, with 23 bases between. The V gene's germline CDR1 is DFQATT and CDR2 SNEGSKA (reference sequence). This CDR3 is built from 14 residues. The CDR3 spells CSAKKQGGITSYTF. The DNA of the CDR3 is TGCAGTGCCAAGAAACAGGGAGGGATTACAAGCTACACCTTC.

The rearrangement joins TRBV25-1 to TRBJ2-3; 7 nucleotides match TRBD2. This CDR3 region has 15 residues. V lost 6 bases, J lost 2 bases, and 8 bases stayed unmatched. Germline V lookup: CDR1 MGHDK, CDR2 SYGVNS. The DNA of the CDR3 is TGTGCCAGCAGCGTGTGGGCGGGGGACACAGATACGCAGTATTTT. This sequence encodes CASSVWAGDTDTQYF.

The chain employs TRBV10-3 and TRBJ2-5; weak D call: TRBD1 (5 bases). The CDR3 is 12 amino acids. The germline gives CDR1 ENHRY, CDR2 SYGVKD. Trimming removed 4 bases from V and 2 bases from J, with 5 bases in between. CDR3: CAISAGQETQYF. Written as DNA, the CDR3 is TGTGCCATCAGTGCAGGGCAAGAGACCCAGTACTTC.

The genes are TRBV15 and TRBJ2-5; D is possibly TRBD2 (5 bases). Germline V gene data show CDR1 as LNHNV and CDR2 as YYDKDF (reference sequence). V lost 1 base and J lost 1, with 7 bases in between. The CDR3 length is 14 residues. In nucleotides, the CDR3 is TGTGCCACCAGCAGAGGGGAGAGCCAAGAGACCCAGTACTTC. Its protein is CATSRGESQETQYF.

With respect to this clonotype: A much larger clonotype is one base distant, so this may be a read error. This rearrangement joins TRBV3-1 to TRBJ1-2; D may be TRBD1 (5 bases). In germline, CDR1 is LGHDT, CDR2 YNNKEL (reference sequence). The CDR3 covers 16 residues. Trimming removed 1 base from V and 7 bases from J, with 19 bases in between. The CDR3 is CASSQAPVGGSCGYTF. The CDR3 nucleotides read TGTGCCAGCAGCCAAGCCCCCGTGGGGGGGAGCTGTGGCTACACCTTC. The variable domain in full, completed from reference TRBV3-1 and TRBJ1-2, reads DTAVSQTPKYLVTQMGNDKSIKCEQNLGHDTMYWYKQDSKKFLKIMFSYNNKELIINETVPNRFSPKSPDKAHLNLHINSLELGDSAVYFCASSQAPVGGSCGYTFGSGTRLTVV.

This clonotype turned up a few times. The chain combines TRBV20-1 with TRBJ2-7, with TRBD2 matching 10 bases. Germline values: CDR1 DFQATT, CDR2 SNEGSKA (reference sequence). The CDR3 consists of 15 residues. The V gene end was trimmed by 4 bases and the J gene end by 2 bases; junction bases not matched to a gene: 8. The CDR3 DNA reads TGCAGTGCTATCCTACTAGCGGGGCTTCCCTACGAGCAGTACTTC. Translated: CSAILLAGLPYEQYF.

The J gene is TRBJ1-2, the V gene TRBV6-5; 7 positions agree with TRBD1. Per germline, CDR1 MNHEY and CDR2 SVGAGI. The CDR3 has 14 amino acids. Germline trimming cut 2 bases from V and 0 bases from J; bases unmatched to any gene: 0. As DNA, the CDR3 is TGTGCCAGCAGTTACGGGACAGCTAACTATGGCTACACCTTC. Amino acids: CASSYGTANYGYTF.

This clonotype was picked up a small number of times. This chain links TRBV2 with TRBJ2-5; D is perhaps TRBD2 (6 bases). V lost 2 bases and J 12 bases, leaving 13 bases between the germline ends. Per germline, CDR1 SNHLY and CDR2 FYNNEI. The CDR3 runs 12 residues. CDR3 DNA sequence: TGTGCCAGCAGTGAATATGGAGGGGAAGAGTACTTC. It specifies CASSEYGGEEYF.

The V call is TRBV5-1, the J call TRBJ2-3; 13 bases map to TRBD2. From germline, CDR1 is SGHRS and CDR2 YFSETQ. The CDR3 is made up of 17 amino acids. Unmatched junction bases numbered 13, after V lost 4 bases and J lost 8 bases. This chain's CDR3 is CASSLGTSGTVRGTQYF. CDR3 nucleotides: TGCGCCAGCAGCCTCGGGACTAGCGGGACGGTTCGGGGTACGCAGTATTTT.

This clonotype was observed at least ten times. This CDR3 is CASTETTYTEAFF. In DNA form, the CDR3 reads TGTGCCAGCACGGAGACAACCTACACTGAAGCTTTCTTT. V is TRBV2 and J is TRBJ1-1; D ambiguous. CDR1 SNHLY and CDR2 FYNNEI come from the germline V gene. This CDR3 comprises 13 residues. V was pared by 7 bases and J by 3 bases, with 12 bases between.

There are a few counts of this clonotype. The chain has TRBV3-1 and TRBJ1-3; no clear D gene. The CDR3 totals 15 residues. Trimming left V 3 bases short and J 0 bases short, with 9 bases between. Per the germline V gene, CDR1 is LGHDT and CDR2 is YNNKEL (reference sequence). The CDR3 DNA reads as TGTGCCAGCAGCCACGGGGATAGCTCTGGAAACACCATATATTTT. Its protein is CASSHGDSSGNTIYF. Filled out from reference TRBV3-1 and TRBJ1-3, the complete variable domain reads DTAVSQTPKYLVTQMGNDKSIKCEQNLGHDTMYWYKQDSKKFLKIMFSYNNKELIINETVPNRFSPKSPDKAHLNLHINSLELGDSAVYFCASSHGDSSGNTIYFGEGSWLTVV.

At least ten counts were recorded for this clonotype. The chain is built from TRBV6-1 and TRBJ2-1; D assignment may be TRBD1 or TRBD2 (5 bases each). Trimming took 6 bases from V and 6 from J, leaving 18 bases between them. CDR1 MNHNS and CDR2 SASEGT come from the germline V gene. The CDR3 extends over 15 amino acids. The DNA for the CDR3 is TGTGCCAGCAGAGCCCGGGACGGGCCCACCAATGAGCAGTTCTTC. As protein: CASRARDGPTNEQFF.

This clonotype has a count of ten or more. This chain connects TRBV11-2 to TRBJ1-4; D may be TRBD1 (5 bases). The CDR3 has 14 residues. V was cut by 5 bases and J by 0 bases, with 7 bases left in between. Germline V gene sequence: CDR1 SGHAT, CDR2 FQNNGV. The CDR3 DNA is TGTGCCAGCAGCCTACAGGCAACTAATGAAAAACTGTTTTTT. It yields the protein CASSLQATNEKLFF. Filled out from reference TRBV11-2 and TRBJ1-4, the complete variable domain reads EAGVAQSPRYKIIEKRQSVAFWCNPISGHATLYWYQQILGQGPKLLIQFQNNGVVDDSQLPKDRFSAERLKGVDSTLKIQPAKLEDSAVYLCASSLQATNEKLFFGSGTQLSVL.

Only a few counts were recorded for this clonotype. The gene calls are TRBV2 and TRBJ1-5, with 7 bases lining up with TRBD1. V lost 7 bases, J lost 4 bases, and 4 bases stayed unmatched. The CDR3 sequence is 13 residues long. Looked up from germline, CDR1 is SNHLY and CDR2 is FYNNEI. CDR3 protein: CASTIQGNQPQHF. For the CDR3, the DNA is TGTGCCAGCACCATACAGGGGAATCAGCCCCAGCATTTT.

This clonotype was detected many times. The V gene is TRBV30, the J gene TRBJ2-5; D gene uncertain. The CDR3 covers 14 residues. V was clipped by 5 bases and J by 5 bases, with 18 bases between them. Looked up from germline, CDR1 is GTSNPN and CDR2 is SVGIG (reference sequence). As DNA, the CDR3 is TGTGCCTGGGCGCGCGGCGGCGGTTGGGAGACCCAGTACTTC. It encodes CAWARGGGWETQYF.

The CDR3 DNA reads as TGTGCCACTGACAGGGGTGCCGCTGAAGCTTTCTTT. The encoded protein is CATDRGAAEAFF. This chain uses TRBV6-1 with TRBJ1-1; 8 bases fit TRBD1. The CDR3 totals 12 residues. Germline V CDR1 and CDR2: MNHNS, SASEGT. Losses at the gene ends were 10 bases for V and 6 bases for J; bases not matched to a gene: 7.

This clonotype was recorded a few times. This chain links TRBV9 with TRBJ2-3; 9 bases line up with TRBD2. The junction had 6 bases not matched to a gene; V was cut back by 0 bases and J by 1 base. CDR3 length equals 17 residues. Germline CDR1 SGDLS, CDR2 YYNGEE. The chain's CDR3 is CASSVGAIAGGTDTQYF. The CDR3 DNA is TGTGCCAGCAGCGTAGGCGCAATAGCGGGAGGCACAGATACGCAGTATTTT.

The sample holds many counts of this clonotype. The genes are TRBV2 and TRBJ2-1, with 13 bases lining up with TRBD2. V was pared by 4 bases and J by 13 bases, with 1 base of the junction left unmatched. This CDR3 has 12 residues. The germline CDR1 and CDR2 sequences are SNHLY and FYNNEI. The CDR3 sequence: CASSGGLAGQFF. In DNA, the CDR3 is TGTGCCAGCAGTGGGGGACTAGCGGGACAGTTCTTC.